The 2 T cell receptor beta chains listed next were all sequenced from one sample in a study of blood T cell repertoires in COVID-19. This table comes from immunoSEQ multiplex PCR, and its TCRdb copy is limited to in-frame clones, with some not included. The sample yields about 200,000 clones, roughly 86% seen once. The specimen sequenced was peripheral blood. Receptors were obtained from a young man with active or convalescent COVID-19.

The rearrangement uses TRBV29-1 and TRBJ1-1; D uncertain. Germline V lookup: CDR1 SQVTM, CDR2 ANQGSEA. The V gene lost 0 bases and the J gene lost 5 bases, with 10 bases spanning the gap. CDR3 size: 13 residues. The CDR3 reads CSVEDLPGTEAFF. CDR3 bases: TGCAGCGTTGAAGATCTTCCGGGAACTGAAGCTTTCTTT. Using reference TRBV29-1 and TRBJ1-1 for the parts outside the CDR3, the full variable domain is SAVISQKPSRDICQRGTSLTIQCQVDSQVTMMFWYRQQPGQSLTLIATANQGSEATYESGFVIDKFPISRPNLTFSTLTVSNMSPEDSSIYLCSVEDLPGTEAFFGQGTRLTVV.

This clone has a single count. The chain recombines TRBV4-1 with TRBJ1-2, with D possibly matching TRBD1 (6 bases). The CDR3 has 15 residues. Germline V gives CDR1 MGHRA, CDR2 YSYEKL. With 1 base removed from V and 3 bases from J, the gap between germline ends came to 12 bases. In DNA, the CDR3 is TGCGCCAGCAGCCAAGCGGGAGGGGGGGACTATGGCTACACCTTC. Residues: CASSQAGGGDYGYTF.